The 30 T cell receptor beta chains reported below all come from one sample, sequenced in a study of blood T cells in healthy people across ages. It was with a sample-barcoded 5' primer and a J-beta primer mix that a second PCR of roughly 6 to 12 cycles was run. TCRdb fed the 5' RACE reads into MiXCR, producing one record per CDR3 protein. The data contain 1.5 million to 2 million distinct CDR3 sequences, around 42% of them singletons. Sequencing was carried out using blood. The receptors originated from a human donor in good health.

V is TRBV24-1 and J is TRBJ2-1; 8 positions agree with TRBD2. V lost 5 bases to trimming and J lost 4 bases; unmatched junction nucleotides: 6. The germline V gene has CDR1 KGHDR and CDR2 SFDVKD. The CDR3 is made up of 15 amino acids. This CDR3 is CATSGVSGSYNEQFF. The CDR3 coding sequence is TGTGCCACCAGTGGAGTAAGCGGGAGTTACAATGAGCAGTTCTTC.

The genes are TRBV2 and TRBJ2-1; 7 positions agree with TRBD2. The CDR3 is 13 amino acids. CDR1 SNHLY and CDR2 FYNNEI come from the germline V gene. With 11 bases clipped from V and 7 bases from J, the junction kept 11 bases outside the gene matches. This CDR3 is CAAEGDGGNEQFF. In DNA, the CDR3 is TGTGCCGCGGAGGGAGACGGGGGGAATGAGCAGTTCTTC.

CDR3 amino acids: CASSQDGYEQFF. DNA of the CDR3: TGTGCCAGCAGCCAAGACGGCTATGAGCAGTTCTTC. J is TRBJ2-1 and V is TRBV4-2; D is undetermined. The V and J ends lost 0 bases and 8 bases respectively, with 5 bases between them. The CDR3 consists of 12 residues. The germline V gene has CDR1 LGHNA and CDR2 YNFKEQ.

This clonotype came up a few times. This CDR3 is CASSYSGTGNNEQFF. The CDR3, as DNA: TGTGCCAGCAGCTACTCCGGGACAGGTAACAATGAGCAGTTCTTC. The chain joins TRBV7-9 to TRBJ2-1, with 8 bases that match TRBD1. Trimming took 4 bases from V and 5 from J; bases not matched to a gene: 7. Germline CDR1 and CDR2: SEHNR and FQNEAQ (reference sequence). This CDR3 has 15 residues.

This clonotype was counted only a few times. The chain carries TRBV20-1 and TRBJ2-7; D unresolved. V was pared by 4 bases and J by 3 bases, with 7 bases between. Per the germline V gene, CDR1 is DFQATT and CDR2 is SNEGSKA (reference sequence). The CDR3 is 11 residues long. The CDR3 reads CSAISSYEQYF. As DNA, the CDR3 is TGCAGTGCTATATCCAGCTACGAGCAGTACTTC.

This clonotype was observed a handful of times. The chain couples TRBV6-2 or TRBV6-3 to TRBJ1-1; D is uncertain. Germline-derived CDR1 and CDR2 are MNHEY and SVGEGT. The CDR3 totals 11 residues. The V end lost 0 bases, the J end lost 9 bases, and 5 bases lay between the germline ends. The CDR3 nucleotides read TGTGCCAGCAGTTACTCGGAAAAAGCTTTCTTT. Its translation: CASSYSEKAFF.

The gene calls are TRBV3-1 and TRBJ2-2; 11 positions match TRBD2. Germline CDR1 and CDR2: LGHDT and YNNKEL (reference sequence). The junction had 6 bases not matched to a gene; V was cut back by 8 bases and J by 4 bases. This CDR3 is 15 amino acids long. The CDR3 region is CASRLAGGSTGELFF. The CDR3 coding sequence is TGTGCCAGCCGTCTAGCGGGGGGAAGCACCGGGGAGCTGTTTTTT.

Only one count was recorded for this clonotype. This sequence may be a read error, since a much larger clone differs from it by one base. The CDR3 DNA sequence: TGTGCCAGCAGCTTATTTGACGGCTCCTACAATGAGCAGTTCTTC. It translates to CASSLFDGSYNEQFF. V and J are TRBV7-2 and TRBJ2-1; D is undetermined. Germline values: CDR1 SGHTA, CDR2 FQGNSA. This CDR3 has 15 residues. V lost 2 bases and J 0 bases, leaving 8 bases between the germline ends.

The V call is TRBV4-1, the J call TRBJ1-4; 8 bases fit TRBD1. Looked up from germline, CDR1 is MGHRA and CDR2 is YSYEKL. V was clipped by 1 base and J by 7 bases; unmatched bases: 11. CDR3 size: 17 residues. In DNA, the CDR3 is TGCGCCAGCAGCCAAGGGTGGTCACAGGGGGGGGGTGAAAAACTGTTTTTT. It is translated as CASSQGWSQGGGEKLFF.

The J gene is TRBJ2-2, the V gene TRBV29-1; TRBD1 or TRBD2 may be the D gene (5 bases each). V dropped 4 bases and J dropped 6 bases, with 6 bases sitting between them. Germline V gene sequence: CDR1 SQVTM, CDR2 ANQGSEA. The CDR3 contains 11 residues. CDR3 amino acids: CSVAGPGELFF. The CDR3 coding sequence is TGCAGCGTTGCGGGGCCCGGGGAGCTGTTTTTT.

The rearrangement joins TRBV21-1 to TRBJ1-2; no DNA check was done on the table's D call, TRBD1. TRBV21-1 is noted as a pseudogene. The CDR3 sequence is 15 residues long. Written as DNA, the CDR3 is TGTGCCAGCAGCAAATCAGGGTATTCTGTCTATGGCTACACCTTC. Its translation is CASSKSGYSVYGYTF.

The chain links TRBV9 to TRBJ1-5, with D maybe TRBD2 (6 bases). The last part of the DNA fits TRBJ2-3 better; the J call may be wrong. Germline V lookup: CDR1 SGDLS, CDR2 YYNGEE. The CDR3 has 14 residues. Here the CDR3 DNA reads TGTGCCAGCAGCGCAGGGACTTTAGGTCAGCCCCAGTATTTT. This codes for CASSAGTLGQPQYF.

The chain carries TRBV7-9 and TRBJ2-5; TRBD2 is a possible D gene (6 bases). The CDR3 has 15 amino acids. The V end was cut by 5 bases, the J end by 5 bases, with 18 bases between. Germline CDR1 and CDR2: SEHNR and FQNEAQ (reference sequence). For the CDR3, the DNA is TGTGCCAGCAGCGATATCGGGACTCCGGCGGAGACCCAGTACTTC. Translated: CASSDIGTPAETQYF.

This clonotype was seen only a few times. The chain employs TRBV29-1 and TRBJ2-5; D gene unclear. CDR3 length: 12 residues. Trimming left V 4 bases short and J 1 base short, with 7 bases between. Germline V CDR1 and CDR2: SQVTM, ANQGSEA. CDR3 sequence: CSVGRAQETQYF. CDR3 coding DNA: TGCAGCGTTGGAAGGGCCCAAGAGACCCAGTACTTC.

This clonotype showed up just once. In this CDR3 the conserved last residue, phenylalanine or tryptophan, is missing, so a read error is likely. The chain has TRBV4-3 and TRBJ2-7; unclear D gene. The CDR3 is 16 residues long. Trimming removed 0 bases from V and 6 bases from J, with 18 bases in between. In germline, CDR1 is LGHNA, CDR2 YSLEER. The DNA for the CDR3 is TGCGCCAGCAGCCAAGATTCAGGCAGGACCCTAACCGAGCAGTACTGC. Amino acid sequence: CASSQDSGRTLTEQYC.

In its sample, this clonotype was seen a few times. The V gene is TRBV20-1, the J gene TRBJ2-7; D perhaps matches TRBD1 (5 bases). Germline CDR1 is DFQATT and CDR2 is SNEGSKA (reference sequence). The CDR3 contains 12 residues. The V gene lost 6 bases and the J gene lost 5 bases, with 14 bases spanning the gap. The CDR3 loop is CSAIRDSNEQYF. CDR3 in DNA: TGCAGTGCAATCAGGGATAGTAACGAGCAGTACTTC.

The CDR3 loop reads CASSTLAGDKETQYF. The CDR3 region has the DNA TGTGCCAGCAGCACGTTAGCGGGTGATAAAGAGACCCAGTACTTC. The chain links TRBV5-4 to TRBJ2-5, with 7 bases fitting TRBD2. The CDR3 spans 15 residues. Germline CDR1 and CDR2: SGHNT and YYREEE (reference sequence). V was clipped by 4 bases and J by 3 bases; unmatched bases: 9.

The rearrangement uses TRBV29-1 and TRBJ2-3, with 7 bases fitting TRBD2. This CDR3 region has 15 residues. Germline V gene data show CDR1 as SQVTM and CDR2 as ANQGSEA. V trimming: 4 bases; J trimming: 5 bases; junction bases outside the gene matches: 12. The CDR3 sequence: CSVVVGGGLRDTQYF. The CDR3 DNA is TGCAGCGTTGTCGTGGGCGGGGGTCTTAGAGATACGCAGTATTTT.

The rearrangement uses TRBV28 and TRBJ2-1; 10 bases align to TRBD1. TRBJ2-7 matches the DNA end more closely, so the J call is doubtful. CDR1 and CDR2 (germline): MDHEN, SYDVKM. CDR3 length: 15 amino acids. The CDR3 region is CASRETGGPYNEQYF. CDR3 coding DNA: TGTGCCAGCAGGGAGACAGGGGGCCCCTACAATGAGCAGTACTTC.

The V call is TRBV7-2, the J call TRBJ2-3; D is undetermined. In germline, CDR1 is SGHTA, CDR2 FQGNSA. The CDR3 sequence is 13 residues long. Between the trimmed V and J ends, which lost 2 bases and 4 bases, there was a span of 7 bases. The CDR3 bases are TGTGCCAGCAGCTTAATGGACCCAGATACGCAGTATTTT. Amino acid sequence: CASSLMDPDTQYF.

The V call is TRBV9, the J call TRBJ2-7, with 14 bases lining up with TRBD2. The J call is uncertain, as TRBJ2-5 better fits the DNA end. The CDR3 consists of 17 residues. CDR1 and CDR2 from the germline V gene are SGDLS and YYNGEE. CDR3 residues: CASSYGTSGGPGETQYF. DNA of the CDR3: TGTGCCAGCAGCTATGGGACTAGCGGGGGTCCTGGGGAGACCCAGTACTTC.

The chain has TRBV7-9 and TRBJ1-2; the D gene is possibly TRBD1 (6 bases). Trimming took 5 bases from V and 4 from J, leaving 14 bases between them. The CDR3 runs 14 residues. The germline V gene has CDR1 SEHNR and CDR2 FQNEAQ (reference sequence). The DNA for the CDR3 is TGTGCCAGCAGCGGACGGACAGTGATCTATGGCTACACCTTC. Translated: CASSGRTVIYGYTF.

This clonotype was detected a few times. The chain links TRBV29-1 to TRBJ2-1; tentative D call: TRBD1 (6 bases). The V gene lost 4 bases and the J gene lost 3 bases, with 25 bases spanning the gap. Germline values: CDR1 SQVTM, CDR2 ANQGSEA. This CDR3 is built from 18 residues. Here the CDR3 reads CSVVNRPTRQEIYNEQFF. CDR3 nucleotide sequence: TGCAGCGTTGTGAACCGGCCCACGCGACAGGAGATCTACAATGAGCAGTTCTTC.

This clonotype was counted a few times. The DNA of the CDR3 is TGTGCCAGCAGTGAATATTTCCCCACTGAAGCTTTCTTT. Translation gives CASSEYFPTEAFF. V gene TRBV25-1 combines with J gene TRBJ1-1, with D unclear. Germline assignment: CDR1 MGHDK and CDR2 SYGVNS. The V gene lost 0 bases and the J gene lost 4 bases, with 6 bases spanning the gap. The CDR3 length is 13 residues.

J is TRBJ1-2 and V is TRBV20-1; possibly TRBD1 for D (6 bases). V dropped 2 bases and J dropped 2 bases, with 12 bases sitting between them. CDR1 is DFQATT and CDR2 is SNEGSKA in the germline V gene (reference sequence). The CDR3 length is 14 residues. This chain's CDR3 is CSARRRGGNYGYTF. The CDR3 bases are TGCAGTGCTAGAAGGAGGGGGGGAAACTATGGCTACACCTTC.

This clonotype has ten or more counts. The chain couples TRBV6-2 or TRBV6-3 to TRBJ2-6; possibly TRBD2 for D (6 bases). With 5 bases removed from V and 1 base from J, the gap between germline ends came to 9 bases. Germline loops: CDR1 MNHEY, CDR2 SVGEGT. The CDR3 runs 15 residues. CDR3 loop: CASSRDFSGANVLTF. CDR3 bases: TGTGCCAGCAGTAGGGACTTTTCTGGGGCCAACGTCCTGACTTTC.

The chain is built from TRBV20-1 and TRBJ2-7, with D perhaps matching TRBD1 (6 bases). Trimming took 0 bases from V and 3 from J, leaving 12 bases between them. The CDR3 contains 14 residues. CDR1 and CDR2 (germline): DFQATT, SNEGSKA (reference sequence). As DNA, the CDR3 is TGCAGTGCTAGAGACAGGGGAGCTTTCTACGAGCAGTACTTC. Amino acids: CSARDRGAFYEQYF.

V gene TRBV7-2 combines with J gene TRBJ1-4, with D hard to call. CDR1 and CDR2 from the germline V gene are SGHTA and FQGNSA. The germline V and J ends were trimmed by 1 base and 8 bases, with 8 bases remaining between them. CDR3 size: 13 residues. CDR3 bases: TGTGCCAGCAGCTTAGAAGGCACCGAAAAACTGTTTTTT. It encodes CASSLEGTEKLFF.

V gene TRBV29-1 combines with J gene TRBJ1-2; possible D gene TRBD1, 6 bases. This CDR3 is 11 amino acids long. Per germline, CDR1 SQVTM and CDR2 ANQGSEA. Trimming took 8 bases from V and 6 from J, leaving 13 bases between them. As DNA, the CDR3 is TGCAGCTCCGGGGGGGGCAATGGCTACACCTTC. This codes for CSSGGGNGYTF. The complete variable domain, with remaining parts taken from reference TRBV29-1 and TRBJ1-2, reads SAVISQKPSRDICQRGTSLTIQCQVDSQVTMMFWYRQQPGQSLTLIATANQGSEATYESGFVIDKFPISRPNLTFSTLTVSNMSPEDSSIYLCSSGGGNGYTFGSGTRLTVV.

This chain connects TRBV29-1 to TRBJ1-1; D uncertain. In germline, CDR1 is SQVTM, CDR2 ANQGSEA. Trimming left V 4 bases short and J 0 bases short, with 21 bases between. This CDR3 contains 17 residues. The CDR3 nucleotides read TGCAGCGTTGTCACCAGAGGCCTCCCACTGATGAACACTGAAGCTTTCTTT. Translation: CSVVTRGLPLMNTEAFF.